This T cell receptor (beta chain) was observed in a study of human CD8 memory T cell subsets. Study conclusions and caveats: Chao1 estimates pointed to stem-like memory T cells having more diversity than precursor exhausted T cells did. Precursor exhausted T cells shared very few clonotypes with stem-like memory T cells.

The CDR3 is 13 amino acids. TCR beta libraries were made by UMI-labeled 5' RACE. TCRdb re-called the 5' RACE reads; one entry per CDR3 protein, DNA not given. The specimen's table records some 9,000 distinct CDR3 sequences. Concerning this clonotype itself: The antigen is undetermined.

The TCR was taken from a human donor in good health. What was sequenced was CD8+ T cells from PBMCs. V and J are TRBV21-1 and TRBJ2-7; no DNA is available, so the TRBD1 call from TCRdb remains unchecked. TRBV21-1 is noted as a pseudogene. The CDR3 loop is CASSKNRGCEQYF.